Given below is one T cell receptor beta chain in context. Its matching antigen is unknown. This sample was included in a study of cytomegalovirus exposure and HLA in healthy donors. Overall study results and limits: Several V segments, TRBV6-2 and TRBV6-3 among them, could not be told apart and were dropped. CMV serostatus was the sole immune exposure data available.

Trimming removed 3 bases at V and 5 bases at J, with 8 bases between. The CDR3 consists of 13 residues. CDR1 and CDR2 from the germline V gene are LNHDA and SQIVND (reference sequence). Vbeta (60) and Jbeta (13) primers were used in the PCR. Assay: immunoSEQ multiplex PCR; the TCRdb copy retains only in-frame clones and omits some. Altogether 90,000 to 100,000 clones are present, roughly three quarters being singletons, with the ten largest covering 4.5% to 5%. The TCR originated in a woman aged 40-49 years in good health and CMV-seronegative. Sequencing was performed on PBMCs. The gene calls are TRBV19 and TRBJ2-1; D is unresolved. The CDR3 DNA is TGTGCCAGTAGTATCAGGTGGGACAATGAGCAGTTCTTC. It codes for CASSIRWDNEQFF.